These 24 T cell receptor beta chains came from one sample sequenced in a study of technical replicates of blood from a few donors. Sequencing used immunoSEQ multiplex PCR; TCRdb keeps in-frame clones, though not all of them. The data show about 83,000 clones, more than 90% seen once. The sample was T cells isolated from PBMCs. The receptors shown here come from a human donor in good health.

V is TRBV11-2 and J is TRBJ2-7; TRBD2 might be the D (5 bases). The length of the CDR3 is 15 residues. Germline CDR1 is SGHAT and CDR2 is FQNNGV. Trimming cost V 2 bases and J 4 bases, with 15 bases left between them. The CDR3 here is CASSLSPGGHYEQYF. In nucleotides, the CDR3 is TGTGCCAGCAGCTTATCTCCAGGAGGCCATTACGAGCAGTACTTC.

The chain uses TRBV14 and TRBJ2-1, with D perhaps TRBD1 (6 bases). CDR1 is SGHDN and CDR2 is FVKESK in the germline V gene. This CDR3 contains 16 residues. V was shortened by 0 bases and J by 4 bases, with 13 bases between the two germline ends. The CDR3 protein is CASSQDRTADYNEQFF. The CDR3, as DNA: TGTGCCAGCAGCCAAGACCGGACAGCGGATTACAATGAGCAGTTCTTC.

The V call is TRBV7-2, the J call TRBJ1-1; tentatively, D is TRBD1 (5 bases). Germline V gene sequence: CDR1 SGHTA, CDR2 FQGNSA. Deletions cut 5 bases from V and 3 bases from J, with 10 bases between. This CDR3 comprises 13 residues. In DNA, the CDR3 is TGTGCCAGCAGCCACGGACACTACACTGAAGCTTTCTTT. The encoded protein is CASSHGHYTEAFF. Full variable domain (missing parts from reference TRBV7-2 and TRBJ1-1): GAGVSQSPSNKVTEKGKDVELRCDPISGHTALYWYRQSLGQGLEFLIYFQGNSAPDKSGLPSDRFSAERTGGSVSTLTIQRTQQEDSAVYLCASSHGHYTEAFFGQGTRLTVV.

This sequence joins TRBV6-6 and TRBJ2-1; TRBD2 might be the D (5 bases). Trimming took 7 bases from V and 9 from J, leaving 22 bases between them. The CDR3 is 15 residues long. Germline lookup yields CDR1 MNHNY and CDR2 SVGAGI (reference sequence). The CDR3 coding sequence is TGTGCCAGCACCCCGAGGGATCTAGCCCCTAGTGAGCAGTTCTTC. This translates into CASTPRDLAPSEQFF.

This chain joins TRBV7-6 and TRBJ2-1, with 9 bases matching TRBD1. J was trimmed by 6 bases and V by 2 bases; bases with no gene match: 11. Germline lookup yields CDR1 SGHVS and CDR2 FNYEAQ. This CDR3 region has 17 residues. The CDR3 sequence is CASSLRNRDRVPNEQFF. DNA of the CDR3: TGTGCCAGCAGCTTACGGAACCGGGACAGGGTGCCCAATGAGCAGTTCTTC.

The chain combines TRBV7-2 with TRBJ2-7; possible D gene TRBD2, 5 bases. With 2 bases removed from V and 7 bases from J, the gap between germline ends came to 12 bases. The CDR3 has 13 amino acids. Per germline, CDR1 SGHTA and CDR2 FQGNSA. The DNA of the CDR3 is TGTGCCAGCAGCTTATTACGGAGGCAGGAGCAGTACTTC. Residues: CASSLLRRQEQYF.

V and J are TRBV4-2 and TRBJ1-1, with D maybe TRBD1 (5 bases). CDR1 and CDR2 (germline): LGHNA, YNFKEQ. This CDR3 is 15 amino acids long. Deletions cut 4 bases from V and 2 bases from J, with 14 bases between. CDR3 sequence: CASSLGHGKNTEAFF. The CDR3 DNA is TGTGCCAGCAGCCTCGGACATGGGAAAAACACTGAAGCTTTCTTT.

DNA for the CDR3: TGTGCCAGCCCGACAGGAACTGAAGCTTTCTTT. It encodes CASPTGTEAFF. This sequence joins TRBV2 and TRBJ1-1; weak D call: TRBD1 (6 bases). In germline, CDR1 is SNHLY, CDR2 FYNNEI. Deletions cut 8 bases from V and 5 bases from J, with 9 bases between. The CDR3 has 11 amino acids.

The rearrangement joins TRBV5-1 to TRBJ2-7; TRBD1 agrees at 9 bases. Per the germline V gene, CDR1 is SGHRS and CDR2 is YFSETQ. CDR3 length: 14 residues. V shed 0 bases, J shed 2 bases, and the junction held 0 bases outside the gene matches. The CDR3 DNA follows: TGCGCCAGCAGCTTGGGGGACAGGGCCTACGAGCAGTACTTC. Residues: CASSLGDRAYEQYF.

The V call is TRBV7-6, the J call TRBJ2-1; D gene unclear. Trimming took off 5 bases at V and 0 bases at J, with 14 bases between the two ends. The germline V gene has CDR1 SGHVS and CDR2 FNYEAQ. The length of the CDR3 is 16 residues. CDR3: CASSQNSASSYNEQFF. The CDR3 bases are TGTGCCAGCAGCCAAAACAGTGCCAGCTCCTACAATGAGCAGTTCTTC.

The chain couples TRBV6-1 to TRBJ2-7; no definite D call. CDR1 MNHNS and CDR2 SASEGT come from the germline V gene. V gave up 7 bases and J gave up 2 bases, with 15 bases separating them. This CDR3 spans 14 amino acids. CDR3: CASTPAYKTYEQYF. The DNA for the CDR3 is TGTGCCAGCACCCCCGCCTATAAAACCTACGAGCAGTACTTC.

This clone was counted between two and nine times. The chain has TRBV30 and TRBJ1-1, with D perhaps TRBD1 (6 bases). Germline CDR1 is GTSNPN and CDR2 is SVGIG (reference sequence). The V end lost 5 bases, the J end lost 4 bases, and 14 bases lay between the germline ends. The CDR3 covers 13 residues. CDR3 region: CAWYQGRGTEAFF. The CDR3 DNA reads as TGTGCCTGGTACCAGGGGAGAGGCACTGAAGCTTTCTTT.

The CDR3 reads CSVKQQETQYF. DNA of the CDR3: TGCAGCGTTAAACAGCAAGAGACCCAGTACTTC. The chain has TRBV29-1 and TRBJ2-5; D uncertain. Germline values: CDR1 SQVTM, CDR2 ANQGSEA. Trimming cost V 5 bases and J 2 bases, with 6 bases left between them. The CDR3 loop spans 11 amino acids.

This clone turned up a few times. The chain uses TRBV19 and TRBJ2-1; the D gene is possibly TRBD1 (7 bases). V was cut by 3 bases and J by 0 bases, with 12 bases left in between. From germline, CDR1 is LNHDA and CDR2 SQIVND (reference sequence). There are 16 residues in the CDR3. CDR3 loop: CASSISGGSSYNEQFF. CDR3 sequence (DNA): TGTGCCAGTAGTATCTCAGGGGGGAGCTCCTACAATGAGCAGTTCTTC.

The chain employs TRBV28 and TRBJ2-5, with 9 bases identical to TRBD1. This CDR3 region has 16 residues. The J segment lost 3 bases and the V segment lost 5 bases, leaving 10 bases of the junction unmatched. CDR1 and CDR2 from the germline V gene are MDHEN and SYDVKM. The CDR3 reads CASSPSPTGGEETQYF. In DNA form, the CDR3 reads TGTGCCAGCAGTCCCAGCCCGACAGGGGGTGAAGAGACCCAGTACTTC.

The genes are TRBV5-6 and TRBJ2-5; possible D gene TRBD2, 5 bases. Trimming took 4 bases from V and 7 from J, leaving 14 bases between them. The CDR3 spans 13 residues. Germline assignment: CDR1 SGHDT and CDR2 YYEEEE. DNA for the CDR3: TGTGCCAGCAGCCCACTAGTGGAAGGGACCCAGTACTTC. It yields the protein CASSPLVEGTQYF.

This chain links TRBV9 with TRBJ1-2, with 7 nucleotides matching TRBD1. From germline, CDR1 is SGDLS and CDR2 YYNGEE. The junction had 8 bases not matched to a gene; V was cut back by 4 bases and J by 2 bases. The CDR3 is 15 residues long. The CDR3 nucleotides read TGTGCCAGCAGCTCATCACAGACAGGGAACTATGGCTACACCTTC. Amino acids: CASSSSQTGNYGYTF. The whole variable domain, filled in from reference TRBV9 and TRBJ1-2, reads DSGVTQTPKHLITATGQRVTLRCSPRSGDLSVYWYQQSLDQGLQFLIQYYNGEERAKGNILERFSAQQFPDLHSELNLSSLELGDSALYFCASSSSQTGNYGYTFGSGTRLTVV.

This chain uses TRBV5-4 with TRBJ1-2; 9 bases align to TRBD1. Unmatched junction bases numbered 3, after V lost 2 bases and J lost 7 bases. Per the germline V gene, CDR1 is SGHNT and CDR2 is YYREEE (reference sequence). CDR3 length: 13 residues. The chain's CDR3 is CASSLQGASGYTF. DNA of the CDR3: TGTGCCAGCAGCTTACAGGGGGCTAGTGGCTACACCTTC.

This chain's CDR3 is CASSATGGRSTGELFF. The CDR3, as DNA: TGTGCCAGCAGCGCAACAGGGGGTAGGAGCACCGGGGAGCTGTTTTTT. This chain joins TRBV9 and TRBJ2-2; TRBD1 matches 8 bases. CDR3 size: 16 residues. Germline CDR1 is SGDLS and CDR2 is YYNGEE. V lost 3 bases and J lost 4; bases outside the gene matches: 8.

This clone was counted a single time. The genes are TRBV9 and TRBJ1-3; D is uncertain. Germline V gene data show CDR1 as SGDLS and CDR2 as YYNGEE. This CDR3 spans 13 amino acids. Trimming cost V 5 bases and J 0 bases, with 6 bases left between them. The CDR3 DNA follows: TGTGCCAGCAGGGAGAGCTCTGGAAACACCATATATTTT. Its protein product is CASRESSGNTIYF.

V usage is TRBV25-1 and J usage is TRBJ2-7; 7 bases fit TRBD2. Germline V gene data show CDR1 as MGHDK and CDR2 as SYGVNS. CDR3 length: 14 amino acids. Losses at the gene ends were 2 bases for V and 9 bases for J; bases not matched to a gene: 10. In DNA form, the CDR3 reads TGTGCCAGCAGTGAACGGGCGGGAGTTTTGGGGCAGTACTTC. Translated: CASSERAGVLGQYF.

The V and J genes are TRBV7-2 and TRBJ2-7, with D possibly being TRBD1 (6 bases). The V and J ends lost 8 bases and 2 bases respectively, with 13 bases between them. The CDR3 runs to 13 residues. Germline V gives CDR1 SGHTA, CDR2 FQGNSA. CDR3 loop: CASGQGTTYEQYF. The CDR3 DNA is TGTGCCAGCGGGCAGGGGACGACCTACGAGCAGTACTTC.

The chain uses TRBV18 and TRBJ2-7; 9 bases are shared with TRBD1. Trimming removed 4 bases from V and 4 bases from J; junction bases left unmatched: 8. In germline, CDR1 is KGHSH, CDR2 LQKENI. The CDR3 contains 15 residues. The CDR3 DNA reads as TGTGCCAGCTCACTATACAACAGGGGGCCGTACGAGCAGTACTTC. As protein: CASSLYNRGPYEQYF.

The J gene is TRBJ2-1, the V gene TRBV7-9; a weak D match, TRBD2 (6 bases). Germline V gene sequence: CDR1 SEHNR, CDR2 FQNEAQ (reference sequence). V lost 4 bases and J lost 2, with 15 bases in between. CDR3 length equals 16 residues. In nucleotides, the CDR3 is TGTGCCAGCAGCTCCACCGGGCGGGGCCCCTACAATGAGCAGTTCTTC. This encodes CASSSTGRGPYNEQFF.